This T cell receptor (beta chain) is from a study of preoperative IRX-2 immunotherapy in early breast cancer. Measured with immunoSEQ multiplex PCR; TCRdb has only the in-frame clones, and not every one. The sample records about 25,000 clones, roughly four fifths being singletons. Treatment noted: preoperative locoregional IRX-2 cytokine immunotherapy. Samples came from a phase Ib trial of preoperative locoregional IRX-2 cytokine immunotherapy. Sequences were derived from lymph node tissue, sampled after IRX-2 immunotherapy. The TCR originated in a human donor with breast cancer.

The CDR3 DNA sequence: TGCGCCAGCTTCCCCGGACAGGGCCGCGGAAACACCATATATTTT. It specifies CASFPGQGRGNTIYF. The chain employs TRBV5-1 and TRBJ1-3; TRBD1 matches at 8 bases. V trimming: 7 bases; J trimming: 4 bases; junction bases outside the gene matches: 10. The CDR3 has 15 residues. CDR1 SGHRS and CDR2 YFSETQ come from the germline V gene. Drawing the rest from reference TRBV5-1 and TRBJ1-3, the complete variable domain is KAGVTQTPRYLIKTRGQQVTLSCSPISGHRSVSWYQQTPGQGLQFLFEYFSETQRNKGNFPGRFSGRQFSNSRSEMNVSTLELGDSALYLCASFPGQGRGNTIYFGEGSWLTVV.